Described below is a single T cell receptor beta chain sequence and its context. This sample is part of a study of T cell changes during pregnancy in multiple sclerosis. Trimming took 6 bases from V and 3 from J; bases not matched to a gene: 6. The CDR3 is 15 residues long. From germline, CDR1 is KGHSH and CDR2 LQKENI. Measured with immunoSEQ multiplex PCR; TCRdb has only the in-frame clones, and not every one. Of under 30,000 clones listed, less than 90% are singletons. The sample was CD4+ T cells from peripheral blood mononuclear cells, taken in the first trimester of pregnancy. The V gene is TRBV18, the J gene TRBJ2-5; the match to TRBD1 covers 11 bases. This TCR was recovered from a female donor in good health, enrolled as a control in a pregnancy study. The CDR3 is CASSLGQGGEETQYF. The CDR3 DNA is TGTGCCAGCTCCCTGGGACAGGGGGGAGAAGAGACCCAGTACTTC.